A selection of T cell receptor beta chains follows, all from one sample in a study of cytomegalovirus exposure and HLA in healthy donors. TCRdb's table, derived via immunoSEQ multiplex PCR, lists solely in-frame clones and lacks some. The sample includes around 150,000 clones, 70% to 80% of them seen just once. The sequencing sample was made of PBMCs. These TCRs come from a woman aged 45-65 years in good health and CMV-seronegative. CDR3s include the opening cysteine and the closing phenylalanine or tryptophan. A D gene is named only where the DNA matches it firmly. Some rows mark clone size as missing; the rest say once, few, many or name a class of expanded clone.

d_gene	abundance	v_gene	j_gene	CDR3nt	CDR3aa
TRBD1	NA	TRBV7-2	TRBJ1-3	TGTGCCAGCAGCCCGAGGGGGCCGGGCGGAAACACCATATATTTT	CASSPRGPGGNTIYF
NA	NA	TRBV7-9	TRBJ1-5	TGTGCCACCACGTCAGCAGGGGGCAATCAGCCCCAGCATTTT	CATTSAGGNQPQHF
NA	NA	TRBV10-3	TRBJ1-6	TGTGCCATCGTCGGTGATCTCTATAATTCACCCCTCCACTTT	CAIVGDLYNSPLHF
TRBD2	NA	TRBV5-4	TRBJ2-5	TGTGCCAGCAGCCCACTAGCGGCCCAAGAGACCCAGTACTTC	CASSPLAAQETQYF
TRBD1	few	TRBV4-3	TRBJ1-2	TGCGCCAGCAGCCCTGACAGGGTTTTAATTTGGGGCTACACCTTC	CASSPDRVLIWGYTF
NA	NA	TRBV4-2	TRBJ2-6	TGTGCCAGCAGCCAAGAGACTAGTTTTTTCAGCTCTGGGGCCAACGTCCTGACTTTC	CASSQETSFFSSGANVLTF
NA	NA	TRBV18	TRBJ1-1	TGTGCCAGCTCATCCATACGGGGAACCACTGAAGCTTTCTTT	CASSSIRGTTEAFF
TRBD1	NA	TRBV10-3	TRBJ1-6	TGTGCCATCAGTGAGTCGAAGTCCGGACAGGGCACCTCACCCCTCCACTTT	CAISESKSGQGTSPLHF
NA	few	TRBV6-5	TRBJ1-5	TGTGCCAGCAGTCGCTATAGCAATCAGCCCCAGCATTTT	CASSRYSNQPQHF
TRBD1	NA	TRBV6-5	TRBJ2-7	TGTGCCAGCAGTTTCGCCAGGACAGGGGGCTCCTACGAGCAGTACTTC	CASSFARTGGSYEQYF
NA	once	TRBV9	TRBJ2-1	TGTGCCAGCAGCGTACCCAGCGGAACCATCAATGAGCAGTTCTTC	CASSVPSGTINEQFF
TRBD2	NA	TRBV20-1	TRBJ2-5	TGCGCCGGACTAGCGACGGAGACCCAGTACTTC	CAGLATETQYF
TRBD1	once	TRBV5-4	TRBJ1-1	TGTGCCAGCAGCTGGAAAGGGGGCGACACTGAAGCTTTCTTT	CASSWKGGDTEAFF
TRBD2	NA	TRBV27	TRBJ2-7	TGTGCCAGCAGCCCTGGACTAGCGGGACCCTACGAGCAGTACTTC	CASSPGLAGPYEQYF
NA	NA	TRBV11-2	TRBJ2-7	TGTGCCAGCAGCTTAGCGATCGGAAAAGGGAGCGAGCAGTACTTC	CASSLAIGKGSEQYF
TRBD2	NA	TRBV2	TRBJ2-7	TGTGCCAGCAGTGAACTAGCGGGTTCGGGCGAGCAGTACTTC	CASSELAGSGEQYF
NA	few	TRBV5-6	TRBJ1-4	TGTGCCAGCACCCCGGGGGGGCAGCTTAATGAAAAACTGTTTTTT	CASTPGGQLNEKLFF
NA	NA	TRBV5-5	TRBJ1-1	TGTGCCAGCAGGTCCAACAGTAACACTGAAGCTTTCTTT	CASRSNSNTEAFF
NA	NA	TRBV10-3	TRBJ2-1	TGTGCCATCGGTCGGGGATTTTCTGCGGGGATCTCCTACAATGAGCAGTTCTTC	CAIGRGFSAGISYNEQFF
TRBD1	NA	TRBV5-4	TRBJ1-4	TGTGCCAGCAGCCTCTATAAGGACAGGGACAAACTGTTTTTT	CASSLYKDRDKLFF
NA	NA	TRBV6-6	TRBJ2-3	TGTGCCAGCAGTCGAGACAGTTTTACTAGCACAGATACGCAGTATTTT	CASSRDSFTSTDTQYF
TRBD1	NA	TRBV5-1	TRBJ2-7	TGCGCCAGCAGCTCCGACAGGGAGAGAACCTACGAGCAGTACTTC	CASSSDRERTYEQYF
TRBD2	NA	TRBV4-1	TRBJ2-3	TGCGCCAGCAGCCACCCGACTAGCGCCCTCGGAGGAACGCAGTATTTT	CASSHPTSALGGTQYF
TRBD2	NA	TRBV18	TRBJ2-3	TGTGCCAGCTCACCTGTAGCGGGGGCGTCAGATACGCAGTATTTT	CASSPVAGASDTQYF
NA	NA	TRBV4-3	TRBJ2-4	TGCGCCAGCAGCCAAGATCCAGGGGCCAAAAACATTCAGTACTTC	CASSQDPGAKNIQYF
TRBD1	NA	TRBV7-2	TRBJ1-1	TGTGCCAGCAGGTACGACAGGGAGATTTACACTGAAGCTTTCTTT	CASRYDREIYTEAFF
NA	NA	TRBV5-4	TRBJ1-4	TGTGCCAGCAGCTTGGACAGGAGTGACGAAAAACTGTTTTTT	CASSLDRSDEKLFF
NA	NA	TRBV2	TRBJ2-1	TGTGCCAGCAGGGGCGGGGGCCACAATGAGCAGTTCTTC	CASRGGGHNEQFF
TRBD2	NA	TRBV6-1	TRBJ2-7	TGTGCCAGCAGTGAAGGAGGGACTAGTAGCTACGAGCAGTACTTC	CASSEGGTSSYEQYF
NA	once	TRBV28	TRBJ1-5	TGTGCCAGCAGTATACTACGAATTGCCCAGCATTTT	CASSILRIAQHF
TRBD1	NA	TRBV5-1	TRBJ2-5	TGCGCCAGCAGCTCGGACACAGGGGTGCAAGAGGCCCAGTACTTC	CASSSDTGVQEAQYF
TRBD2	NA	TRBV14	TRBJ2-1	TGTGCCAGCAGCCGCAGGGAGGGTGAGCAGTTCTTC	CASSRREGEQFF
NA	NA	TRBV5-5	TRBJ1-2	TGTGCCAGCAGCTTGGCCGGCGGCTACTATGGCTACACCTTC	CASSLAGGYYGYTF
NA	NA	TRBV5-1	TRBJ2-7	TGCGCCAGCAGCTTAGGGCCGGGGAGAGACGAGCAGTACTTC	CASSLGPGRDEQYF
TRBD1	few	TRBV6-1	TRBJ1-2	TGTGCCACCGAACTGCTAGGACAGGCGGACTATGGCTACACCTTC	CATELLGQADYGYTF
NA	NA	TRBV18	TRBJ1-5	TGTGCCAGCTCACCTGCGGGGAGCAGCAATCAGCCCCAGCATTTT	CASSPAGSSNQPQHF